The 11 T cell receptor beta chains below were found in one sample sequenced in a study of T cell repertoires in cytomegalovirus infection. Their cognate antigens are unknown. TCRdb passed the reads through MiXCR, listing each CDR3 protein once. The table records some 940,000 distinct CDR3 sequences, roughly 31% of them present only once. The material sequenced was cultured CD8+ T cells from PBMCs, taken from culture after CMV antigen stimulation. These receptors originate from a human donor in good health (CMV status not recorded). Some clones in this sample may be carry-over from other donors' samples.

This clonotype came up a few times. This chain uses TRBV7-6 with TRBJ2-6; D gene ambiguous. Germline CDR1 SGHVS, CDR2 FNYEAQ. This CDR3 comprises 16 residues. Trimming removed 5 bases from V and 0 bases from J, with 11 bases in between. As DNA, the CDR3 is TGTGCCAGCAGCCTTCCAGAGCGCTCTGGGGCCAACGTCCTGACTTTC. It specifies CASSLPERSGANVLTF.

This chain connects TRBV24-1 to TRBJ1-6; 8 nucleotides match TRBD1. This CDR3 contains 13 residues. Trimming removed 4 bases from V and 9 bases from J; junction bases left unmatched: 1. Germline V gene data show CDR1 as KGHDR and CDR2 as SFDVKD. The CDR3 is CATSDGTGSPLHF. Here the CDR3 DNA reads TGTGCCACCAGTGACGGGACAGGTTCACCCCTCCACTTT.

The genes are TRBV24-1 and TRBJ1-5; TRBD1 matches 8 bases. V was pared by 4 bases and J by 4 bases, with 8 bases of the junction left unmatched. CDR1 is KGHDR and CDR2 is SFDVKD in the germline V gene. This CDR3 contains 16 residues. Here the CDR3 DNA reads TGTGCCACCAGTGAACCCAGGGGGCTGATTAATCAGCCCCAGCATTTT. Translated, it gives CATSEPRGLINQPQHF.

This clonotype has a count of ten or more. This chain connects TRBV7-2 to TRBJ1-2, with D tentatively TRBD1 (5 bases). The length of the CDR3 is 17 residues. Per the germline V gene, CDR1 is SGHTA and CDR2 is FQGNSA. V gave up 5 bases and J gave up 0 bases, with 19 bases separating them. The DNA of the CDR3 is TGTGCCAGCAGCCCCCTCGCCCCGGGACGGGCTAACTATGGCTACACCTTC. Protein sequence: CASSPLAPGRANYGYTF.

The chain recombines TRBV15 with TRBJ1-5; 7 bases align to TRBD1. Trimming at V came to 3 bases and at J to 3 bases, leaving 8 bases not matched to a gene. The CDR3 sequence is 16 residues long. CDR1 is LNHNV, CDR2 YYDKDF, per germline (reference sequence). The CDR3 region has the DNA TGTGCCACCAGCAGGACAGGGTCCCTTTTCAATCAGCCCCAGCATTTT. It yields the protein CATSRTGSLFNQPQHF.

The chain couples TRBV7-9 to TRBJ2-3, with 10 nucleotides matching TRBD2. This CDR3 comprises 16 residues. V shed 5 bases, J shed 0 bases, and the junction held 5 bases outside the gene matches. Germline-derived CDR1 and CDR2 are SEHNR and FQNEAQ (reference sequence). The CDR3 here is CASSLSGRSSTDTQYF. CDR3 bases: TGTGCCAGCAGCCTTAGCGGGAGGTCTAGCACAGATACGCAGTATTTT.

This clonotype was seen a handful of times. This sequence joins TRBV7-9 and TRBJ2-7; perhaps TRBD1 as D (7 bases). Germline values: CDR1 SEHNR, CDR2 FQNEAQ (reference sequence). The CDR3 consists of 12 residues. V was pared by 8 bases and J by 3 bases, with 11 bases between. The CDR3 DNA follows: TGTGCCAGCGGGGGGACAGACTACGAGCAGTACGTC. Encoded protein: CASGGTDYEQYV.

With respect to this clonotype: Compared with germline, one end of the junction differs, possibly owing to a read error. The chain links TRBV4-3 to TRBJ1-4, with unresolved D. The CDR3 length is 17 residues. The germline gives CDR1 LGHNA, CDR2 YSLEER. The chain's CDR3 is CDSSQTLRMSPNEKLFF. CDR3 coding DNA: TGCGACAGCAGCCAAACTCTACGCATGAGTCCCAATGAAAAACTGTTTTTT.

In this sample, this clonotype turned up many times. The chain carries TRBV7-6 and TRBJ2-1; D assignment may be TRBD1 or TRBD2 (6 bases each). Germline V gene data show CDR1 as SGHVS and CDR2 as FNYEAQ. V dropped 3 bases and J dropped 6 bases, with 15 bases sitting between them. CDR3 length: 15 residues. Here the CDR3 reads CASSFGGGASNEQFF. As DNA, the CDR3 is TGTGCCAGCAGCTTCGGGGGCGGGGCTAGCAATGAGCAGTTCTTC.

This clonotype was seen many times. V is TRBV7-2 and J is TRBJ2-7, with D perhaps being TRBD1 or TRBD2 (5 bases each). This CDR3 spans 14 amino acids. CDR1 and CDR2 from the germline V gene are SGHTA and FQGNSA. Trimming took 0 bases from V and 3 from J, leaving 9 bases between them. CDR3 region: CASSLAGVGYEQYF. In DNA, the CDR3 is TGTGCCAGCAGCTTAGCGGGGGTCGGCTACGAGCAGTACTTC.

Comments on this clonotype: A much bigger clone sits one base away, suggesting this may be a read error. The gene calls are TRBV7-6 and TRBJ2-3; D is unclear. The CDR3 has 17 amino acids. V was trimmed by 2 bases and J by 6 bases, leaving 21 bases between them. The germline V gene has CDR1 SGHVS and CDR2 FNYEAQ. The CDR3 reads CASSLLYTPMTSDTQYF. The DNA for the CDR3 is TGTGCCAGCAGCTTATTATATACACCCATGACCTCTGATACGCAGTATTTT.